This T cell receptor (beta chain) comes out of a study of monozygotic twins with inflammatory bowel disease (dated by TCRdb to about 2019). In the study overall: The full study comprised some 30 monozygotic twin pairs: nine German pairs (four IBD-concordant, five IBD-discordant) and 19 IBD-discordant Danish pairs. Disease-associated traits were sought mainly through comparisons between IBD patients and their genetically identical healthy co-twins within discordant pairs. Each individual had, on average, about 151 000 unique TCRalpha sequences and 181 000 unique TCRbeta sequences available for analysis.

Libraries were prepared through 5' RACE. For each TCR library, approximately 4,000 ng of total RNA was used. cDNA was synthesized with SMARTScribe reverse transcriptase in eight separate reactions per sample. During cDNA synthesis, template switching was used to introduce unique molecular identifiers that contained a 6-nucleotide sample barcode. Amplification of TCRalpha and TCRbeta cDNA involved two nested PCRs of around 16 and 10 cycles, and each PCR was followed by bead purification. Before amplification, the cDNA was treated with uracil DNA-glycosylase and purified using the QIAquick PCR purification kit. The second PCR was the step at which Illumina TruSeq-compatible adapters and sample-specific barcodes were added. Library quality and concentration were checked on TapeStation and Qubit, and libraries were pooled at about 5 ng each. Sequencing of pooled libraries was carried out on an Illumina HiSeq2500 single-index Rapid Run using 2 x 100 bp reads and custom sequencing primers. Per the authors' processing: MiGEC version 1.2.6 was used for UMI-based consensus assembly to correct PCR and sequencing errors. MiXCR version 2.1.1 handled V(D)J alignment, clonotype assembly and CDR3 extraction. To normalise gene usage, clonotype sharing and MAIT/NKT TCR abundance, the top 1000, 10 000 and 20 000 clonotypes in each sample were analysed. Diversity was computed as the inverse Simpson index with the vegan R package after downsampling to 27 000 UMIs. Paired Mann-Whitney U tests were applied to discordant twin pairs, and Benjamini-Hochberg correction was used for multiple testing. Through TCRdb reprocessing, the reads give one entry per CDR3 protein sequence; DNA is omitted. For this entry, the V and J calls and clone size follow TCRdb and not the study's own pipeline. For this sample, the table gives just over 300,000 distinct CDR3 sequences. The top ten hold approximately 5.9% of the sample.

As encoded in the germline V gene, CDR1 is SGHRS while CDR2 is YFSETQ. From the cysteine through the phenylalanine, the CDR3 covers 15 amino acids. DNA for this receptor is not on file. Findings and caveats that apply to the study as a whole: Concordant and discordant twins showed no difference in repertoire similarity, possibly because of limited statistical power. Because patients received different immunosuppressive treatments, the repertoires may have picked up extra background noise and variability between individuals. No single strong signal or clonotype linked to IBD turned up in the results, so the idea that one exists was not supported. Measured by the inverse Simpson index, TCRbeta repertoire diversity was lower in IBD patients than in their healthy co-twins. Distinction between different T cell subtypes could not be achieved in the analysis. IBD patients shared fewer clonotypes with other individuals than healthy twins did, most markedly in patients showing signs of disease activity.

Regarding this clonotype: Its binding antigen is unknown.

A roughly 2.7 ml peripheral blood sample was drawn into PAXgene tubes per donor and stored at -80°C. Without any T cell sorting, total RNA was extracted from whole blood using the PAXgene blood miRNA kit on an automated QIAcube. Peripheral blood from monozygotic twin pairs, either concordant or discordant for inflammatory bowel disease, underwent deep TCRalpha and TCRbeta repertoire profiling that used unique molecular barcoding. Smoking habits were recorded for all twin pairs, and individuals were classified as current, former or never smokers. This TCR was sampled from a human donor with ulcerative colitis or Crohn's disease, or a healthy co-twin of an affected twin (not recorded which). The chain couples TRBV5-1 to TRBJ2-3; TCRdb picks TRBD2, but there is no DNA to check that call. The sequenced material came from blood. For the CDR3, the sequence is CASSSGRENTDTQYF.